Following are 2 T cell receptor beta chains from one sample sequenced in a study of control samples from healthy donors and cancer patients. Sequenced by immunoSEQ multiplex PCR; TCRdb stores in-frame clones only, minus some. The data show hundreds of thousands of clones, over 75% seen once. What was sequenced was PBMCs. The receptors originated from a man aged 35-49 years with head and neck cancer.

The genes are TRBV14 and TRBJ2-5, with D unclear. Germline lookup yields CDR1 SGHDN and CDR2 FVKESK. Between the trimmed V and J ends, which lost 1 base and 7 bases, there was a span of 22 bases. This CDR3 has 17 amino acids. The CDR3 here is CASSQASTPSNLWTQYF. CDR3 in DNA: TGTGCCAGCAGCCAAGCTTCCACCCCCTCCAATTTATGGACCCAGTACTTC.

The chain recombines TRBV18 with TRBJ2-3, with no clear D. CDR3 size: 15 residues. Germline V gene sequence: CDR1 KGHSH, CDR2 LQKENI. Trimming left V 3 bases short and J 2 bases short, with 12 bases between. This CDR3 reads CASSPQPLNTDTQYF. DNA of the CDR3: TGTGCCAGCTCACCCCAACCCCTGAACACAGATACGCAGTATTTT. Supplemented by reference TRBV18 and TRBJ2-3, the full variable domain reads NAGVMQNPRHLVRRRGQEARLRCSPMKGHSHVYWYRQLPEEGLKFMVYLQKENIIDESGMPKERFSAEFPKEGPSILRIQQVVRGDSAAYFCASSPQPLNTDTQYFGPGTRLTVL.